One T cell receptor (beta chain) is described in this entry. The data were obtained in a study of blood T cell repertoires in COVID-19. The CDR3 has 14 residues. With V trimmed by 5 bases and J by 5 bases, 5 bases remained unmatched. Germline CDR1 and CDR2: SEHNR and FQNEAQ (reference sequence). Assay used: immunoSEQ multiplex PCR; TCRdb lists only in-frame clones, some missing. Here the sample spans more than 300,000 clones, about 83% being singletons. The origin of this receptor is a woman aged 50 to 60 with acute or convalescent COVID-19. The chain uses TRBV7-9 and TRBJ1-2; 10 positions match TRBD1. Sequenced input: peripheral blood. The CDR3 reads CASSNPGQGYGYTF. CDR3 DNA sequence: TGTGCCAGCAGCAACCCGGGACAGGGGTATGGCTACACCTTC.